This T cell receptor (beta chain) was captured in a study of beta chain features in type 1 diabetes. Study-level findings and limits: HLA effects on TCRB rearrangement stayed unresolved here.

Germline loops: CDR1 MGHRA, CDR2 YSYEKL. The ends were cut back, 4 bases at V and 5 bases at J, with 11 bases in the middle. CDR3 length equals 14 residues. This clone appeared a few times. The antigen remains unidentified. As every portion of the isolated RNA was reverse transcribed, the sequencing read expressed TCRB transcripts. Method: immunoSEQ multiplex PCR; TCRdb's copy keeps in-frame clones and lacks some. The profile shows roughly 170,000 clones, 10% to 15% of them singletons. This TCR came from a woman younger than 35 in good health. This chain connects TRBV4-1 to TRBJ2-2; unclear D gene. The sample was central memory CD4+ T cells from blood. The CDR3 DNA is TGCGCCAGCAGCCCTAGAAGATTGACCGGGGAGCTGTTTTTT. Translated, it gives CASSPRRLTGELFF.